This T cell receptor beta chain is from a study of T cells in Graves' hyperthyroidism and ophthalmopathy. Using RNA transcripts as the source, TCR beta CDR3 regions were amplified. First-round RT-PCR of the TCR CDR3 relied on the HTBI primer set. TCRdb itself ran the multiplex PCR reads through MiXCR, one entry per CDR3 protein. The table records some 510,000 distinct CDR3 sequences, about 45% of them present only once. Study-level points and caveats: By a 13 V-J model, ophthalmopathy was set apart from stable hyperthyroidism. Most thyroid clonotypes expanded above 0.001 were also detected in blood. Onset of ophthalmopathy came a median around 6.2 months after the model predicted it.

Clinical symptoms, serum thyroxine and TRAb, thyroid ultrasound and orbital computed tomography together formed the diagnostic basis. This CDR3 contains 14 residues. Looked up from germline, CDR1 is SGHVS and CDR2 is FNYEAQ. V dropped 4 bases and J dropped 4; count of bases not matched to a gene: 7. In the case of this clonotype: What it recognizes is unknown.

Sequencing used peripheral blood or thyroid tissue (not recorded which). The TCR sequence derives from a woman younger than 30 with Graves' hyperthyroidism. The rearrangement uses TRBV7-6 and TRBJ2-7, with 7 bases identical to TRBD1. The CDR3 bases are TGTGCCAGCAGCTCTGGGGGACAGAGATACGAGCAGTACTTC. Translated: CASSSGGQRYEQYF.